The next 13 T cell receptor beta chains were all read from a single sample in a study of T cells after yellow fever vaccination. TCRdb ran MiXCR on the 5' RACE reads and lists one entry per CDR3 protein. The table includes some 670,000 distinct CDR3 sequences, 9% to 15% detected once. Material: PBMCs, obtained on the day of the yellow fever booster vaccination. The receptor set was obtained from a man aged 25-45 years who received the YFV17D yellow fever vaccine.

For the CDR3, the DNA is TGTGCCAGCAGTCAAGCCGGGACTAGTTTCGAGACCCAGTACTTC. The encoded protein is CASSQAGTSFETQYF. The chain recombines TRBV12-3 or TRBV12-4 with TRBJ2-5; 8 bases align to TRBD2. V dropped 5 bases and J dropped 5; count of bases not matched to a gene: 10. The CDR3 is 15 residues long.

There are a few counts of this clonotype. CDR3 amino acids: CASSHNPDWRSSGANVLTF. The CDR3 nucleotides are TGTGCCAGCAGCCACAACCCGGACTGGCGAAGTTCTGGGGCCAACGTCCTGACTTTC. The rearrangement joins TRBV28 to TRBJ2-6; D is perhaps TRBD2 (5 bases). This CDR3 contains 19 residues. CDR1 is MDHEN, CDR2 SYDVKM, per germline. V was cut by 6 bases and J by 1 base, with 22 bases left in between.

The chain joins TRBV6-4 to TRBJ2-2; no definite D call. The CDR3 covers 14 residues. Germline V gives CDR1 MRHNA, CDR2 SNTAGT. Trimming removed 6 bases from V and 6 bases from J, with 14 bases in between. As DNA, the CDR3 is TGTGCCAGCAGATCCGATAGGGCCGCCGGGGAGCTGTTTTTT. Translating it yields CASRSDRAAGELFF.

The genes are TRBV7-2 and TRBJ2-5, with TRBD2 matching 12 bases. CDR1 and CDR2 from the germline V gene are SGHTA and FQGNSA. V gave up 4 bases and J gave up 5 bases; unmatched junction bases: 11. The CDR3 sequence is 17 residues long. The DNA of the CDR3 is TGTGCCAGCAGCTCGACCCTGACTAGCGGGAGTCTCGAGACCCAGTACTTC. As protein: CASSSTLTSGSLETQYF. Full variable domain (outside the CDR3, taken from reference TRBV7-2 and TRBJ2-5): GAGVSQSPSNKVTEKGKDVELRCDPISGHTALYWYRQSLGQGLEFLIYFQGNSAPDKSGLPSDRFSAERTGGSVSTLTIQRTQQEDSAVYLCASSSTLTSGSLETQYFGPGTRLLVL.

This clonotype has at least ten counts. This chain joins TRBV20-1 and TRBJ1-5; 8 nucleotides match TRBD1. V lost 2 bases and J lost 6; bases outside the gene matches: 6. The CDR3 has 14 residues. Germline assignment: CDR1 DFQATT and CDR2 SNEGSKA (reference sequence). This chain's CDR3 is CSARRGQGTQPQHF. The CDR3 region has the DNA TGCAGTGCTAGACGAGGACAGGGCACTCAGCCCCAGCATTTT.

The chain uses TRBV2 and TRBJ2-6; no reliable D call. CDR1 is SNHLY and CDR2 is FYNNEI in the germline V gene. The CDR3 is 14 amino acids. Trimming took off 2 bases at V and 0 bases at J, with 2 bases between the two ends. DNA of the CDR3: TGTGCCAGCAGTGAACGCTCTGGGGCCAACGTCCTGACTTTC. Translated, it gives CASSERSGANVLTF.

This clonotype was counted between two and nine times. The gene calls are TRBV7-9 and TRBJ1-6; D is perhaps TRBD1 (6 bases). The V end lost 5 bases, the J end lost 10 bases, and 18 bases lay between the germline ends. Germline CDR1 SEHNR, CDR2 FQNEAQ (reference sequence). The CDR3 spans 15 residues. The CDR3 loop is CASSPGTPRQSPLHF. As DNA, the CDR3 is TGTGCCAGCAGCCCCGGGACACCAAGACAATCACCCCTCCACTTT.

The chain combines TRBV6-1 with TRBJ1-5; D is unclear. Germline V CDR1 and CDR2: MNHNS, SASEGT. CDR3 length equals 16 residues. Trimming removed 4 bases at V and 6 bases at J, with 19 bases between. The CDR3 DNA is TGTGCCAGCAGTGCATTCGTAACATCGGAGAGTCAGCCCCAGCATTTT. Residues: CASSAFVTSESQPQHF.

This chain links TRBV2 with TRBJ2-1, with a weak D call TRBD2 (5 bases). Deletions cut 10 bases from V and 8 bases from J, with 15 bases between. Germline CDR1 SNHLY, CDR2 FYNNEI. The CDR3 runs 12 residues. CDR3 in DNA: TGTGCCACTAAACTAGAAGGCCATGAGCAGTTCTTC. Its translation is CATKLEGHEQFF.

V usage is TRBV7-2 and J usage is TRBJ2-2, with D uncertain. V dropped 0 bases and J dropped 9 bases, with 26 bases sitting between them. The CDR3 spans 19 residues. CDR1 and CDR2 (germline): SGHTA, FQGNSA. The chain's CDR3 is CASSLATSGKGRRHRELFF. The CDR3 DNA is TGTGCCAGCAGCTTAGCTACTTCCGGAAAGGGCAGAAGACACAGGGAGCTGTTTTTT.

The genes are TRBV3-1 and TRBJ2-1, with D tentatively TRBD1 (5 bases). The V gene's germline CDR1 is LGHDT and CDR2 YNNKEL (reference sequence). V was clipped by 0 bases and J by 6 bases, with 9 bases between them. The CDR3 runs 14 residues. The CDR3 DNA reads as TGTGCCAGCAGCCAAGATAGGGGTGCCAATGAGCAGTTCTTC. Encoded protein: CASSQDRGANEQFF.

This clonotype was seen more than once but under ten times. The chain is built from TRBV9 and TRBJ1-4, with 8 bases matching TRBD1. The CDR3 loop spans 17 amino acids. Germline V gene data show CDR1 as SGDLS and CDR2 as YYNGEE. V dropped 3 bases and J dropped 8; count of bases not matched to a gene: 15. Here the CDR3 DNA reads TGTGCCAGCAGCGCCCGTATGCAGAACAGGGGGGAAGAAAAACTGTTTTTT. It yields the protein CASSARMQNRGEEKLFF.

The chain links TRBV15 to TRBJ1-2; tentative D call: TRBD1 (5 bases). Germline loops: CDR1 LNHNV, CDR2 YYDKDF (reference sequence). Trimming took 1 base from V and 7 from J, leaving 10 bases between them. CDR3 length equals 13 residues. CDR3 sequence: CATSRVGGGGYTF. The CDR3 bases are TGTGCCACCAGCAGAGTGGGGGGAGGTGGCTACACCTTC. Combining the CDR3 with reference TRBV15 and TRBJ1-2 gives the whole variable domain DAMVIQNPRYQVTQFGKPVTLSCSQTLNHNVMYWYQQKSSQAPKLLFHYYDKDFNNEADTPDNFQSRRPNTSFCFLDIRSPGLGDTAMYLCATSRVGGGGYTFGSGTRLTVV.